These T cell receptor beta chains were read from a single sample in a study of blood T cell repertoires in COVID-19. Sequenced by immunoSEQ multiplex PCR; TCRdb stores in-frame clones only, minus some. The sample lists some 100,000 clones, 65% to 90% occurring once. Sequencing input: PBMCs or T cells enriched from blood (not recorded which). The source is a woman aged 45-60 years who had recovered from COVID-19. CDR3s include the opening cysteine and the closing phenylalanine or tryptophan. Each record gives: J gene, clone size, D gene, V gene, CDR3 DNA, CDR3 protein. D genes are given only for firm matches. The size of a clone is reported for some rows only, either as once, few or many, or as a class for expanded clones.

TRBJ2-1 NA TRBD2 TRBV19 TGTGCCAGTAGTATATTAGCGGGAGAGGGAGAGCAGTTCTTC CASSILAGEGEQFF
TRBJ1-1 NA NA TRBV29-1 TGCAGCGTTGAACGACAGCTGAACACTGAAGCTTTCTTT CSVERQLNTEAFF
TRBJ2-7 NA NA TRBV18 TGTGCCAGCTCACCACCCAGGGGTAACTACGAGCAGTACTTC CASSPPRGNYEQYF
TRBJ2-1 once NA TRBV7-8 TGTGCCAGCAGCCAGGACACCGAGCAGTTCTTC CASSQDTEQFF
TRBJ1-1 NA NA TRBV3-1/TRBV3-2 TGTGCCAGCAGCCCAGGGGTGGGGACTGAAGCTTTCTTT CASSPGVGTEAFF
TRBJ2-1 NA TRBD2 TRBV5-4 TGTGCCAGCAGCTTGGTAGCGGGGGATAACAATGAGCAGTTCTTC CASSLVAGDNNEQFF
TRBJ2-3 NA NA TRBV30 TGTGCCTGGAGTGTCCAGGGGGGATTCAGTGGTACGCAGTATTTT CAWSVQGGFSGTQYF
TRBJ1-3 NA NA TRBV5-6 TGTGCCAGCAGCTTTAGGGGCGCTGGAAACACCATATATTTT CASSFRGAGNTIYF
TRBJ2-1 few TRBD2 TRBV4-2 TGTGCCAGCAGCCAAGGCCCCCTAGCGGGAGTCAATGAGCAGTTCTTC CASSQGPLAGVNEQFF
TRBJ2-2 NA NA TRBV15 TGTGCCACCAGCAGAGCAAGCGGATCGGGCACCGGGGAGCTGTTTTTT CATSRASGSGTGELFF
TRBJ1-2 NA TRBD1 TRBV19 TGTGCCGCCGGGACAGGGGGCTATGGCTACACCTTC CAAGTGGYGYTF
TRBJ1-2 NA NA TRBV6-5 TGTGCCAGCAGCCAGGGTAACTATGGCTACACCTTC CASSQGNYGYTF
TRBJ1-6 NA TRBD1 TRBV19 TGTGCCAGTAGTATATTAGGACAGGACCGACCTATCCACTTT CASSILGQDRPIHF
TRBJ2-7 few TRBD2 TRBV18 TGTGCCAGCTCCGGGACTAGCGGGATGGGGAACGAGCAGTACTTC CASSGTSGMGNEQYF
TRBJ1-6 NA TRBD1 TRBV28 TGTGCCAGCAGTAAATCGGACAGGGATAATTCACCCCTCCACTTT CASSKSDRDNSPLHF
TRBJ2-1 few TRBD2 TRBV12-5 TGTGCTAGTGGTTTGACAGGGGAGCGGGGACTAGCGGGAGGAACGTTGGGCAATGAGCAGTTCTTC CASGLTGERGLAGGTLGNEQFF
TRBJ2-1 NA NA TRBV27 TGTGCCAGCCATCACGCAGGGAAGGGTGCCAATGAGCAGTTCTTC CASHHAGKGANEQFF
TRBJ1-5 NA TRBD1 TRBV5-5 TGTGCCAGCAGCTCCCAGGACAGGGAGGATCAGCCCCAGCATTTT CASSSQDREDQPQHF
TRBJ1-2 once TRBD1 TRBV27 TGTGCCAGCAGTCTCTGGGCCATCGGGACAGGCCACTTAAACTATGGCTACACCTTC CASSLWAIGTGHLNYGYTF
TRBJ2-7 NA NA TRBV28 TGTGCCAGCAGTCGTCGGGACAGAGGGGGGTACGAGCAGTACTTC CASSRRDRGGYEQYF
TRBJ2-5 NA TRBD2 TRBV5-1 TGCGCCAGCAGCTTCGCACTAGCGGGGGGGACCCAGTACTTC CASSFALAGGTQYF
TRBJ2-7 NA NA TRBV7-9 TGTGCCAGCAGCGACACCGGGAAAAGTATGGAGCAGTACTTC CASSDTGKSMEQYF
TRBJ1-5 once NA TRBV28 TGTGCCAGCAGTGATAACAGGGTGAGGTCCCAGCATTTT CASSDNRVRSQHF
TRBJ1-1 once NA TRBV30 TGTGCCTGGAGTTCCGGGGGGAACACTGAAGCTTTCTTT CAWSSGGNTEAFF
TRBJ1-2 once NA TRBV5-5 TGTGCCAGCAGCTTGGATCCGTATAACTATGGCTACACCTTC CASSLDPYNYGYTF
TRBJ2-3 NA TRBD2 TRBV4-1 TGCGCCAGCAGCCAAGACGGCTGGACTAGCGGAACTAGCACAGATACGCAGTATTTT CASSQDGWTSGTSTDTQYF
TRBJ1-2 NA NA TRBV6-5 TGTGCCAGCAGACCACCGGGACAAACTTATGGCTACACCTTC CASRPPGQTYGYTF
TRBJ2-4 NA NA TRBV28 TGTGCCAGCAGTTTAGTTCCAGGTATCCTAGCCAAAAACATTCAGTACTTC CASSLVPGILAKNIQYF
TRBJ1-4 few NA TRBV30 TGTGCCTGGACCACTGACAGTAATGAAAAACTGTTTTTT CAWTTDSNEKLFF
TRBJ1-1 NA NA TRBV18 TGTGCCAGCTCACCGGTACAGGGAGCTCCGGCAGCTTTCTTT CASSPVQGAPAAFF
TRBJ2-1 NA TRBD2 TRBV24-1 TGTGCCACCACAAGTAGCGGGAGTCTTAATGAGCAGTTCTTC CATTSSGSLNEQFF
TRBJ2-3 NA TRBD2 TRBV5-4 TGTGCCAGCAGCTCGGGCATGCTAGCGGAGTCCACAGATACGCAGTATTTT CASSSGMLAESTDTQYF
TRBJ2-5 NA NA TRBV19 TGTGCCAGTAGTGACCCCAGGGGGGCCGAGACCCAGTACTTC CASSDPRGAETQYF
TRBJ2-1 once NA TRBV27 TGTGCCAGCGGGAAGGGGGGGAGCTCCTACAATGAGCAGTTCTTC CASGKGGSSYNEQFF
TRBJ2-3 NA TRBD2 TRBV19 TGTGCCAGTAAGATCCAAGCGGGGGGCGCAGATACGCAGTATTTT CASKIQAGGADTQYF
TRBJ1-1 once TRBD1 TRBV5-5 TGTGCCAGCAGCTTGGTGCAGGGGGCTATCTTGAACACTGAAGCTTTCTTT CASSLVQGAILNTEAFF
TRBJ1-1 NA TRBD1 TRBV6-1 TGTGCCAGCAGTGAATTCGGTGGGACAGAACTCGCCTCCCCCGGAGCTTTCTTT CASSEFGGTELASPGAFF
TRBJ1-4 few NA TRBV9 TGTGCCAGCAGCGTTGAAGGCAGGGGCGGCCATGAAAAACTGTTTTTT CASSVEGRGGHEKLFF
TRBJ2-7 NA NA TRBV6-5 TGTGCCAGCAGTTACTCGGTGGGGGGAGACTACGAGCAGTACTTC CASSYSVGGDYEQYF
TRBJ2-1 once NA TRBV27 TGTGCCAGCAGACGGAATCAGGGCAATGAGCAGTTCTTC CASRRNQGNEQFF
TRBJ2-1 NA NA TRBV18 TGTGCCAGCTCACCCGCCCCCAGCCGTTTGGGGCCTTACAATGAGCAGTTCTTC CASSPAPSRLGPYNEQFF
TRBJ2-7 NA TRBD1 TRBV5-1 TGCGCCAGCAGCCTGTCCGGGACAGGGTCCTTCTACGAGCAGTACTTC CASSLSGTGSFYEQYF
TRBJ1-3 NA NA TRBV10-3 TGTGCCACACGGGACACGGTCATAGACACCATATATTTT CATRDTVIDTIYF
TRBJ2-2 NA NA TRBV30 TGTGCCTGGGTACGACAGACGAACACCGGGGAGCTGTTTTTT CAWVRQTNTGELFF
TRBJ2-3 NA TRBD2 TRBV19 TGTGCCAGTAGCCCTAGCGGGGGGGCGGGAGATACGCAGTATTTT CASSPSGGAGDTQYF
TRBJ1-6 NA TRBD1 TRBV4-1 TGCGCCAGCAGCCAAGGACAGGGGCCAAGTAATTCACCCCTCCACTTT CASSQGQGPSNSPLHF
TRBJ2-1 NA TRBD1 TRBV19 TGTGCCAGTAAGACGGGACAGGGGAACAATGAGCAGTTCTTC CASKTGQGNNEQFF
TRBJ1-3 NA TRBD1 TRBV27 TGTGCCAGCAGCCCCAGGGGGCGGGAAAGAAACACCATATATTTT CASSPRGRERNTIYF
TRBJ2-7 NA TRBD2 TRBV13 TGTGCCAGCAGCTCGCCGGCAGGGAGGGTCTACGAGCAGTACTTC CASSSPAGRVYEQYF
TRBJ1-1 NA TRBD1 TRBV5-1 TGCGCCAGCAGCTTGGTCGGGACAGGGGACACTGAAGCTTTCTTT CASSLVGTGDTEAFF
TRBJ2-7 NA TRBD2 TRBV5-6 TGTGCCAGCAGCTTGGAGCCCGGGACTAGCGGATACGAGCAGTACTTC CASSLEPGTSGYEQYF
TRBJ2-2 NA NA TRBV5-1 TGCGCCAGCAGCTTGAATTTAAAGGGGGAGCTGTTTTTT CASSLNLKGELFF
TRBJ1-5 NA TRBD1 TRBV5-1 TGCGCCAGCAGCTTGGGTGGGACAGGGGTTCAGCCCCAGCATTTT CASSLGGTGVQPQHF
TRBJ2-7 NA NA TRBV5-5 TGTGCCAGCAGATCTCAGGGCACAGTTTATTACGAGCAGTACTTC CASRSQGTVYYEQYF
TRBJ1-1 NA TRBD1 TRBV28 TGTGCCAGCAGTATTCCGGGACAGGCCTGGGCTGAAGCTTTCTTT CASSIPGQAWAEAFF